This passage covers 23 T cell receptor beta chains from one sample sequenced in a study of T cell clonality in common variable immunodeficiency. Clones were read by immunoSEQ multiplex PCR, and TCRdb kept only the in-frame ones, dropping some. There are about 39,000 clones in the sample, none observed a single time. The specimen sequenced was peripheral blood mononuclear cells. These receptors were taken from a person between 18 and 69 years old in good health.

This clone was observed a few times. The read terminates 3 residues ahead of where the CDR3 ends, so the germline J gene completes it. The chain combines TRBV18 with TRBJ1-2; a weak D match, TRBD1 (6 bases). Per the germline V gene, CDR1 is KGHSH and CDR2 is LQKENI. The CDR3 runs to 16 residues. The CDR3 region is CASSPSTGSSYNDYTF. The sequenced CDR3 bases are TGTGCCAGCTCACCATCGACAGGAAGCTCCTACAATGAC. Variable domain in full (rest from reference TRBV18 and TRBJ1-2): NAGVMQNPRHLVRRRGQEARLRCSPMKGHSHVYWYRQLPEEGLKFMVYLQKENIIDESGMPKERFSAEFPKEGPSILRIQQVVRGDSAAYFCASSPSTGSSYNDYTFGSGTRLTVV.

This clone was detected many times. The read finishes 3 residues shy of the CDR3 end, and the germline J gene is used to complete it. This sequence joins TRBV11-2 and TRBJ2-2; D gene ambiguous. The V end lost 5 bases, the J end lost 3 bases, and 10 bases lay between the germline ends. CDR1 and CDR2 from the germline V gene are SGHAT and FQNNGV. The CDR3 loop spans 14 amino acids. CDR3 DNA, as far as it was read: TGTGCCAGCAGCGTAAAAAGGGACACCGGGGAG. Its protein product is CASSVKRDTGE. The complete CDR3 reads CASSVKRDTGELFF.

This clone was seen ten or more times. The CDR3 DNA, read in part, is TGCAGTGCCCACACCGACCTAGCGGGGACAGATACG. This codes for CSAHTDLAGTDT. The whole CDR3 protein reads CSAHTDLAGTDTQYF. The chain recombines TRBV20-1 with TRBJ2-3; 9 positions agree with TRBD2. The missing CDR3 end, 3 residues past where the read stops, is filled in from the germline J gene. CDR1 is DFQATT, CDR2 SNEGSKA, per germline (reference sequence). The CDR3 sequence is 15 residues long. V was clipped by 6 bases and J by 3 bases; unmatched bases: 10.

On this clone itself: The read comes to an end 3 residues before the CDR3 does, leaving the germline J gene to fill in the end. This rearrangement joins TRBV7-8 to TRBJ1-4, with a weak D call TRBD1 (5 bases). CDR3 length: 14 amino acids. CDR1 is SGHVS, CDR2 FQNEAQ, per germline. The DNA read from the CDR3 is TGTGCCAGCAGCCGCGTGGGGGGGAATTCACCA. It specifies CASSRVGGNSP. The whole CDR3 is CASSRVGGNSPLFF.

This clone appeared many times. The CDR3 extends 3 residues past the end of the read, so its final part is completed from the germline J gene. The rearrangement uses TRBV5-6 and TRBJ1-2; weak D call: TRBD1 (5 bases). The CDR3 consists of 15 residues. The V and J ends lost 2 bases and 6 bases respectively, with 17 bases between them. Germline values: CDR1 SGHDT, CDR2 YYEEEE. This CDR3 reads CASSLGTGRLNGYTF. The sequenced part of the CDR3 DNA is TGTGCCAGCAGCTTAGGAACAGGACGGTTGAATGGC.

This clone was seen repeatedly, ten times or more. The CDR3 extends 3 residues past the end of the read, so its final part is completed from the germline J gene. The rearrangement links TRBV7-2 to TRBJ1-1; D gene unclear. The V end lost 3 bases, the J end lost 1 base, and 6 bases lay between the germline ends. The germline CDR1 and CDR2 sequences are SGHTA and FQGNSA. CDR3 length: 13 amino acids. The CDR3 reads CASSLLANTEAFF. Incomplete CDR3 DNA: TGTGCCAGCAGCTTGTTGGCGAACACTGAA.

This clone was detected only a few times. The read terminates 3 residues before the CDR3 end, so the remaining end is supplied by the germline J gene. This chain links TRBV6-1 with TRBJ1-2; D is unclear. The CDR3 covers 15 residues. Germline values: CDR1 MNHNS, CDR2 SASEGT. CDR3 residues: CASSELAGGTDTYTF. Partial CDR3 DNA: TGTGCCAGCAGTGAGTTAGCGGGAGGCACAGATACC.

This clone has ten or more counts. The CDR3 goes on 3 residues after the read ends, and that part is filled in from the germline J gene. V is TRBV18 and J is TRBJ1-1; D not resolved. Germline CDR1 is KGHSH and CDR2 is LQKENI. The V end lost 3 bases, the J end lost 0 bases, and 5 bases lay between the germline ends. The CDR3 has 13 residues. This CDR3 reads CASSPKLNTEAFF. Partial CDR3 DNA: TGTGCCAGCTCACCTAAGCTGAACACTGAA.

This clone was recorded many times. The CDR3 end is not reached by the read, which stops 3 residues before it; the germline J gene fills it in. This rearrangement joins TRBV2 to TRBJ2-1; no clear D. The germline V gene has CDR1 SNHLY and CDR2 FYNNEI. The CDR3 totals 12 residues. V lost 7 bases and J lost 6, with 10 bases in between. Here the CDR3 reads CASMGDANEQFF. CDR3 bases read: TGTGCCAGCATGGGCGACGCCAATGAG.

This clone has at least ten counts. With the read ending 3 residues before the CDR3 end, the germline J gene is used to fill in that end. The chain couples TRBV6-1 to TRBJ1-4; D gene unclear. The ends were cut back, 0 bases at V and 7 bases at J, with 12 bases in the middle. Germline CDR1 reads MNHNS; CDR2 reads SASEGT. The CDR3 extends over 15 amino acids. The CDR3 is CASSEASGESEKLFF. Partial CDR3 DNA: TGTGCCAGCAGTGAAGCATCCGGGGAGTCTGAAAAA.

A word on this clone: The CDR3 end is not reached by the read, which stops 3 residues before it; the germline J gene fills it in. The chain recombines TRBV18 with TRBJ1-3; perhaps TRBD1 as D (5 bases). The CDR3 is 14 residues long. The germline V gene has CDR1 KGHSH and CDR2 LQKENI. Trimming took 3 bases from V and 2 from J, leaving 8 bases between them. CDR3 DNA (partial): TGTGCCAGCTCACCGCGGGGCCCTGGAAACACC. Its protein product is CASSPRGPGNT. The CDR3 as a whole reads CASSPRGPGNTIYF.

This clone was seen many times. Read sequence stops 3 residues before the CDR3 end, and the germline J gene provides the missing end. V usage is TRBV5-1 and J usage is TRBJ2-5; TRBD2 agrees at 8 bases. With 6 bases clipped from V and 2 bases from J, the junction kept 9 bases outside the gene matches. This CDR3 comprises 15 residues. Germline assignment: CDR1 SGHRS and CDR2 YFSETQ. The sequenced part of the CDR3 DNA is TGCGCCAGCACCGGCGGGGGGAATGCACAAGAGACC. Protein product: CASTGGGNAQET. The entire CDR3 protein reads CASTGGGNAQETQYF.

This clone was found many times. The chain's CDR3 is CASSAAEGLRETQYF. The sequenced part of the CDR3 DNA is TGTGCCAGCAGCGCCGCGGAGGGGTTGCGGGAGACC. V and J are TRBV9 and TRBJ2-5; possible D gene TRBD2, 6 bases. The read is 3 residues too short to cover the CDR3 end, so that end is filled in from the germline J gene. V lost 3 bases, J lost 5 bases, and 17 bases lay in between. The germline V gene has CDR1 SGDLS and CDR2 YYNGEE. The CDR3 has 15 amino acids.

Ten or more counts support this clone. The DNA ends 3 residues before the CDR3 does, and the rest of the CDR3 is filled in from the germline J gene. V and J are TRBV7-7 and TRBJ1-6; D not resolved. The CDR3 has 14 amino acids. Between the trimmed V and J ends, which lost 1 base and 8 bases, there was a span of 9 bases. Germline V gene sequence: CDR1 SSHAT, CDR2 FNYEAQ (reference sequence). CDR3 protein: CASSLGQRDSPLHF. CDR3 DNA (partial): TGTGCCAGCAGCTTAGGACAAAGGGATTCACCC. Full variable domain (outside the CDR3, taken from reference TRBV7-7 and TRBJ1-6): GAGVSQSPRYKVTKRGQDVTLRCDPISSHATLYWYQQALGQGPEFLTYFNYEAQPDKSGLPSDRFSAERPEGSISTLTIQRTEQRDSAMYRCASSLGQRDSPLHFGNGTRLTVT.

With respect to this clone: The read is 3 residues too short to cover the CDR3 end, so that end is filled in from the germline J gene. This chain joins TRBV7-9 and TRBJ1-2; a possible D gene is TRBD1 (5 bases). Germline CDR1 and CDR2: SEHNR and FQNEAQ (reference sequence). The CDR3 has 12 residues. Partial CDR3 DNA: TGTGCCAGCAGCTTAGTGCAGGGCGAC. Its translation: CASSLVQGD. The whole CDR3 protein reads CASSLVQGDYTF. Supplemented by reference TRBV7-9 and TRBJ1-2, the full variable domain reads DTGVSQNPRHKITKRGQNVTFRCDPISEHNRLYWYRQTLGQGPEFLTYFQNEAQLEKSRLLSDRFSAERPKGSFSTLEIQRTEQGDSAMYLCASSLVQGDYTFGSGTRLTVV.

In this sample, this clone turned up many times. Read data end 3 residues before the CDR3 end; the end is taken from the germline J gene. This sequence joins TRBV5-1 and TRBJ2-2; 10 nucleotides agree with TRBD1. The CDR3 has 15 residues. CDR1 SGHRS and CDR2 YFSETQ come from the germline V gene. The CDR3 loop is CASSFGTGANEKLFF. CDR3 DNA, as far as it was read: TGCGCCAGCAGCTTTGGGACAGGGGCTAATGAAAAG. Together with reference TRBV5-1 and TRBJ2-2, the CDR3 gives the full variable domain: KAGVTQTPRYLIKTRGQQVTLSCSPISGHRSVSWYQQTPGQGLQFLFEYFSETQRNKGNFPGRFSGRQFSNSRSEMNVSTLELGDSALYLCASSFGTGANEKLFFGEGSRLTVL.

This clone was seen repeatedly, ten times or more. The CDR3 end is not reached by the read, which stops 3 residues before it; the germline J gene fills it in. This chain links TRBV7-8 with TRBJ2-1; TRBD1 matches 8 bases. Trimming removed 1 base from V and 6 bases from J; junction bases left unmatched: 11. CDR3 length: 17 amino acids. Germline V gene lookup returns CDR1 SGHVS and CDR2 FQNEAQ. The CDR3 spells CASSLGSRGRYGNEQFF. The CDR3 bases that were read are TGTGCCAGCAGCTTAGGAAGCAGGGGGCGGTACGGCAATGAG.

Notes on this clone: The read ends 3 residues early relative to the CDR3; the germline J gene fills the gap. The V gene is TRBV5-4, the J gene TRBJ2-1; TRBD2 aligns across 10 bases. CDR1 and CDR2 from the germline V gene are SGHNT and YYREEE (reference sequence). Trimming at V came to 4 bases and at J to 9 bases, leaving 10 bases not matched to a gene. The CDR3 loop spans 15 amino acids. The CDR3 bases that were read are TGTGCCAGCAGCGAGCGGGGGGGGGCCCGCGGTGAG. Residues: CASSERGGARGE. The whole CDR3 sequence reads CASSERGGARGEQFF.

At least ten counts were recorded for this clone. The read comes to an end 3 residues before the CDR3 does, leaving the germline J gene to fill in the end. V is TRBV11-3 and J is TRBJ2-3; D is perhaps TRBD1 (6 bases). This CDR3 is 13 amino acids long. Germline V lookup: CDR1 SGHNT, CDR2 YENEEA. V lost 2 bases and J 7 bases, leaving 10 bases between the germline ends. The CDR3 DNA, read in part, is TGTGCCAGCAGCTTATGGCAGGGGAATACG. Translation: CASSLWQGNT. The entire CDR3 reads CASSLWQGNTQYF. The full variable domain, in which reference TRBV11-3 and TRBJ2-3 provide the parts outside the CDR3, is EAGVVQSPRYKIIEKKQPVAFWCNPISGHNTLYWYLQNLGQGPELLIRYENEEAVDDSQLPKDRFSAERLKGVDSTLKIQPAELGDSAVYLCASSLWQGNTQYFGPGTRLTVL.

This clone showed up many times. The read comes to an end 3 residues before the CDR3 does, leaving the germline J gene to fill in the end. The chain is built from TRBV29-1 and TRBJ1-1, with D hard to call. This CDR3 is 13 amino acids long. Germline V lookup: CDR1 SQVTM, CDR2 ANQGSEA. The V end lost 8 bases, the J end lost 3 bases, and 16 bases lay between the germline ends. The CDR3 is CSPRLRSDTEAFF. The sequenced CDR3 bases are TGCAGCCCCAGACTTAGGTCGGACACTGAA.

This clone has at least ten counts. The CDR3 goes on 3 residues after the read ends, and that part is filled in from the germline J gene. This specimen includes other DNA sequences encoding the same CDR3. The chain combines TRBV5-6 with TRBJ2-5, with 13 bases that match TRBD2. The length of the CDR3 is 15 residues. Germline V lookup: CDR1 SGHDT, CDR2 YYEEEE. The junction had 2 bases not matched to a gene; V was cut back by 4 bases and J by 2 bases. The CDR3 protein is CASSPGLAGQETQYF. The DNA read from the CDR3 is TGTGCCAGCAGCCCGGGACTAGCGGGACAAGAGACC.

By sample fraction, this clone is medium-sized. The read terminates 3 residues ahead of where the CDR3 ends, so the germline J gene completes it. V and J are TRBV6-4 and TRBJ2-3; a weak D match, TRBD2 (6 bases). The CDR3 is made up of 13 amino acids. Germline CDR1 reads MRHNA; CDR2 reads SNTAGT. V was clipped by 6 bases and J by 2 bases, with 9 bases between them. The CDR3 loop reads CASSPGLTDTQYF. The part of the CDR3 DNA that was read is TGTGCCAGCAGCCCGGGACTCACAGATACG.

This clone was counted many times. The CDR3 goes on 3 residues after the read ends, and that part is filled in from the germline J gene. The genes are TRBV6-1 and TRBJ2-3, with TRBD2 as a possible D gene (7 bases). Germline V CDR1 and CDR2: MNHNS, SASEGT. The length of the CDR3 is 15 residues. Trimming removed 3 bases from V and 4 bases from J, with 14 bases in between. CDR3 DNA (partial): TGTGCCAGCAGTGAGATGGGGGAGGGGGCAGATACG. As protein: CASSEMGEGADT. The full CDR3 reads CASSEMGEGADTQYF.